This TCR beta chain was recorded in a study of OX40 agonist ivuxolimab in advanced cancers. Study-level results: The average count of expanded clones was higher among CD8+ T cells than among CD4+. At 0.1-3.0 mg/kg, partial responders had clonal expansion among the lowest observed. Dose levels from 0.1 to 3.0 mg/kg saw CD4+ and CD8+ blood T cells expand clonally by week 6.

Comments on this clone: What it binds is not known.

Trimming cost V 6 bases and J 6 bases; bases outside gene matches: 7. The CDR3 runs 14 residues. The germline V gene has CDR1 LNHDA and CDR2 SQIVND (reference sequence). The method was immunoSEQ multiplex PCR; TCRdb's version includes in-frame clones alone and lacks a portion of them. The repertoire consists of around 89,000 clones, with more than 75% occurring once and the leading ten covering less than 0.75%. This receptor was taken from an adult with an advanced solid tumor such as melanoma, head and neck, liver or kidney cancer. Sequences were derived from CD4+ or CD8+ T cells sorted from blood, sampled in a trial of the OX40 agonist ivuxolimab. This rearrangement joins TRBV19 to TRBJ2-1, with 8 bases lining up with TRBD2. The CDR3 bases are TGTGCCAGTAGCGATCCGGGGGGGAGCAATGAGCAGTTCTTC. Residues: CASSDPGGSNEQFF. The entire variable domain, with the rest obtained from reference TRBV19 and TRBJ2-1, is as follows: DGGITQSPKYLFRKEGQNVTLSCEQNLNHDAMYWYRQDPGQGLRLIYYSQIVNDFQKGDIAEGYSVSREKKESFPLTVTSAQKNPTAFYLCASSDPGGSNEQFFGPGTRLTVL.